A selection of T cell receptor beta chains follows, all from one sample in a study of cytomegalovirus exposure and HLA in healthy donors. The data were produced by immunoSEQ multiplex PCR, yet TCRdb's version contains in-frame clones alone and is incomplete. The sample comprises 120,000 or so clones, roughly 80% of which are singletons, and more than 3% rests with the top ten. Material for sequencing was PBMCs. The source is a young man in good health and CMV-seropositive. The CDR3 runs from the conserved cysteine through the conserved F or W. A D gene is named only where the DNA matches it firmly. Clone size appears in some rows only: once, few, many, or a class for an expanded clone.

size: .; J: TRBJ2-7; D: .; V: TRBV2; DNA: TGTGCCAGTTTCAGAAACGAGCAGTACTTC; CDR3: CASFRNEQYF
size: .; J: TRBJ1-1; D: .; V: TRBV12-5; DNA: TGTGCTAGTGGTTTGAACGGGGGGAACACTGAAGCTTTCTTT; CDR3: CASGLNGGNTEAFF
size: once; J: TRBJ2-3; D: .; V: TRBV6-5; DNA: TGTGCCAGCAGTGACCGACAGTCCACAGATACGCAGTATTTT; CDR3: CASSDRQSTDTQYF
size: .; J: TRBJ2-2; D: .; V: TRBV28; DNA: TGTGCCAGCAGTTTCCCCGCGAACACCGGGGAGCTGTTTTTT; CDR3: CASSFPANTGELFF
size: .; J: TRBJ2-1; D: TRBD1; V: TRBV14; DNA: TGTGCCAGCAGCCAGACCGACAGGGGTGAGCAGTTCTTC; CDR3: CASSQTDRGEQFF
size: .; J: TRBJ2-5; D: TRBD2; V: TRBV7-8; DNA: TGTGCCAGCAGCTTAGAGGGAGGGCCAAAAGAGACCCAGTACTTC; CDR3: CASSLEGGPKETQYF
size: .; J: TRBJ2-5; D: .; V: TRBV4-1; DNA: TGCGCCAGCAGCTCGCGAGAGACCCAGTACTTC; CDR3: CASSSRETQYF
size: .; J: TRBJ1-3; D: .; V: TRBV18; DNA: TGTGCCAGCTCACCCCGGGGTGATAGAAACACCATATATTTT; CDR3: CASSPRGDRNTIYF
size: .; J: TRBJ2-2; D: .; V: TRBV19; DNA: TGTGCCAGTAGTTTCCGAGAGAACACCGGGGAGCTGTTTTTT; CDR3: CASSFRENTGELFF
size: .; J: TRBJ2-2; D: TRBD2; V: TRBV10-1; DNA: TGCGCCAGCAGTAGCGGGGGGTTCAACACCGGGGAGCTGTTTTTT; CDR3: CASSSGGFNTGELFF